The source of this T cell receptor (beta chain) is a study of blood T cell repertoires in COVID-19. Study in general: Sites across the United States, Italy and Spain contributed samples from acute and convalescent COVID-19. From T cells, B-cell-depleted T cells, or PBMCs came the material, which was cDNA or gDNA.

Original handling: Using reference gene primer amplification, nucleated cell counts were estimated. Sequencing was performed with immunoSEQ multiplex PCR; in TCRdb, only in-frame clones are kept and a portion is missing. Clone size and V and J calls were adopted from that table, with D and trimming inferred from the DNA. The sample shows 65,000 to 85,000 clones, about 86% of them seen only once. Germline-derived CDR1 and CDR2 are MGHRA and YSYEKL. With V trimmed by 0 bases and J by 7 bases, 16 bases remained unmatched. The CDR3 runs to 19 residues. The receptor comes from a man in his fifties with active COVID-19. This chain joins TRBV4-1 and TRBJ2-2, with 8 bases identical to TRBD2. The sequenced sample consisted of peripheral blood. The CDR3 here is CASSQDPTYRGGRVGELFF. The CDR3 DNA reads as TGCGCCAGCAGCCAAGATCCCACCTACCGCGGGGGGCGGGTCGGGGAGCTGTTTTTT.